These T cell receptor beta chains were read from a single sample in a study of beta chain features in type 1 diabetes. Repertoires were generated with immunoSEQ multiplex PCR, while TCRdb's copy carries only in-frame clones and drops some. The sample has 350,000 to 400,000 clones; 10% to 15% are singletons. Material: naive CD4+ T cells from blood. These receptors were taken from a woman aged 18-35 years with type 1 diabetes. Both conserved end residues are part of each CDR3. A D gene is named only where the DNA matches it firmly. Size is stated for part of the rows, as once, few or many counts, or as a class when the clone is expanded.

v_gene: TRBV4-3; j_gene: TRBJ2-1; d_gene: TRBD2; abundance: few; CDR3nt: TGCGCCAGCAGCCAAGATTTTGGGCGGGGGGCCAATGAGCAGTTCTTC; CDR3aa: CASSQDFGRGANEQFF
v_gene: TRBV7-9; j_gene: TRBJ2-7; d_gene: TRBD2; abundance: -; CDR3nt: TGTGCCAGCAGCTTAGCGCTTAGGCGGGGGGCCTACGAGCAGTACTTC; CDR3aa: CASSLALRRGAYEQYF
v_gene: TRBV7-2; j_gene: TRBJ2-3; d_gene: TRBD1; abundance: few; CDR3nt: TGTGCCAGCAGCCCGGACAGGGCCCAAACAGATACGCAGTATTTT; CDR3aa: CASSPDRAQTDTQYF
v_gene: TRBV30; j_gene: TRBJ2-5; d_gene: TRBD2; abundance: -; CDR3nt: TGTGCCTGGAGTGTGGGAGGGGTGGAGACCCAGTACTTC; CDR3aa: CAWSVGGVETQYF
v_gene: TRBV15; j_gene: TRBJ2-4; d_gene: -; abundance: -; CDR3nt: TGTGCCACCAGTCCGGGGGAGAAAAACATTCAGTACTTC; CDR3aa: CATSPGEKNIQYF
v_gene: TRBV18; j_gene: TRBJ1-2; d_gene: -; abundance: once; CDR3nt: TGTGCCAGCTCATCGACAGTTAACTATGGCTACACCTTC; CDR3aa: CASSSTVNYGYTF
v_gene: TRBV9; j_gene: TRBJ2-7; d_gene: -; abundance: few; CDR3nt: TGTGCCAGCAGCGTAGGGGCCCCAACCGAGCAGTACTTC; CDR3aa: CASSVGAPTEQYF
v_gene: TRBV5-4; j_gene: TRBJ1-2; d_gene: -; abundance: few; CDR3nt: TGTGCCAGCAGCGCTAAGGCGGTCTATGGCTACACCTTC; CDR3aa: CASSAKAVYGYTF
v_gene: TRBV7-9; j_gene: TRBJ2-5; d_gene: -; abundance: few; CDR3nt: TGTGCCAGCAGCTTGTTAGCGATAGGGGAGACCCAGTACTTC; CDR3aa: CASSLLAIGETQYF
v_gene: TRBV15; j_gene: TRBJ1-2; d_gene: -; abundance: -; CDR3nt: TGTGCCACCAGCCGTGATCTAAACTATGGCTACACCTTC; CDR3aa: CATSRDLNYGYTF
v_gene: TRBV7-2; j_gene: TRBJ2-1; d_gene: TRBD2; abundance: few; CDR3nt: TGTGCCAGCAGCTTAGTAGCGGGGGGGCCTTCCTACAATGAGCAGTTCTTC; CDR3aa: CASSLVAGGPSYNEQFF
v_gene: TRBV20-1; j_gene: TRBJ2-1; d_gene: TRBD1; abundance: -; CDR3nt: TGCAGTGCTAGATCCGGACAGGGGGCGTTCTTC; CDR3aa: CSARSGQGAFF
v_gene: TRBV4-1; j_gene: TRBJ2-1; d_gene: -; abundance: few; CDR3nt: TGCGCCAGCAGCCAAGCTTCCGGCCTGCGCGGGCAGTTCTTC; CDR3aa: CASSQASGLRGQFF
v_gene: TRBV7-9; j_gene: TRBJ1-2; d_gene: TRBD1; abundance: few; CDR3nt: TGTGCCAGCAGCCGTCGGACAGGGCACTATGGCTACACCTTC; CDR3aa: CASSRRTGHYGYTF
v_gene: TRBV5-1; j_gene: TRBJ2-5; d_gene: -; abundance: few; CDR3nt: TGCGCCAGCAGCTTGGTATACAGGGATCTCCAGTACTTC; CDR3aa: CASSLVYRDLQYF
v_gene: TRBV28; j_gene: TRBJ1-1; d_gene: -; abundance: few; CDR3nt: TGTGCCAGCGTACACGTCATGAACACTGAAGCTTTCTTT; CDR3aa: CASVHVMNTEAFF
v_gene: TRBV21-1; j_gene: TRBJ2-5; d_gene: -; abundance: few; CDR3nt: TGTGCCAGCCTGACAGGGGGCGTCGAGACCCAGTACTTC; CDR3aa: CASLTGGVETQYF
v_gene: TRBV5-4; j_gene: TRBJ1-5; d_gene: -; abundance: few; CDR3nt: TGTGCCAGCAGCTTGAGGGGTCAGCCCCAGCATTTT; CDR3aa: CASSLRGQPQHF
v_gene: TRBV30; j_gene: TRBJ1-2; d_gene: -; abundance: -; CDR3nt: TGTGCCTGGATGGCGGCAGAGGATGGCTACACCTTC; CDR3aa: CAWMAAEDGYTF
v_gene: TRBV15; j_gene: TRBJ2-5; d_gene: -; abundance: -; CDR3nt: TGTGCCACCAGCAGCCGGTACCAAGAGACCCAGTACTTC; CDR3aa: CATSSRYQETQYF
v_gene: TRBV7-9; j_gene: TRBJ2-3; d_gene: TRBD2; abundance: -; CDR3nt: TGTGCCAGCAGCTTTTTAGCGGGAAGAGGAGATACGCAGTATTTT; CDR3aa: CASSFLAGRGDTQYF
v_gene: TRBV7-2; j_gene: TRBJ2-2; d_gene: TRBD2; abundance: -; CDR3nt: TGTGCCAGACCTAGGGCGGGGCTAGCGGGGCGTAAAACCGGGGAGCTGTTTTTT; CDR3aa: CARPRAGLAGRKTGELFF
v_gene: TRBV7-8; j_gene: TRBJ2-1; d_gene: TRBD2; abundance: few; CDR3nt: TGTGCCAGCACACGCCCGAGCCGAACCTTAGCGGGAGCGAATGAGCAGTTCTTC; CDR3aa: CASTRPSRTLAGANEQFF
v_gene: TRBV4-3; j_gene: TRBJ1-2; d_gene: TRBD1; abundance: -; CDR3nt: TGCGCCAGCAGCCCTGGAATTGGACAGGGGTATGGCTACACCTTC; CDR3aa: CASSPGIGQGYGYTF
v_gene: TRBV7-2; j_gene: TRBJ2-7; d_gene: -; abundance: -; CDR3nt: TGTGCCAGCAGCTTACGTTACGAGCAGTACTTC; CDR3aa: CASSLRYEQYF
v_gene: TRBV5-1; j_gene: TRBJ1-1; d_gene: TRBD1; abundance: few; CDR3nt: TGCGCCAGCAGCTTGTTGTCAGGGGGTGTGGGTGAAGCTTTCTTT; CDR3aa: CASSLLSGGVGEAFF
v_gene: TRBV14; j_gene: TRBJ2-7; d_gene: -; abundance: few; CDR3nt: TGTGCCAGCAGCGCATGGGACATTAGCTACGAGCAGTACTTC; CDR3aa: CASSAWDISYEQYF
v_gene: TRBV6-6; j_gene: TRBJ2-7; d_gene: -; abundance: -; CDR3nt: TGTGCCAGCAGTTACCCTGGCGGTTCCTACGAGCAGTACTTC; CDR3aa: CASSYPGGSYEQYF